This TCR beta chain was identified during a study of control samples from healthy donors and cancer patients. Assay used: immunoSEQ multiplex PCR; TCRdb lists only in-frame clones, some missing. The sample contains about 120,000 clones, roughly nine tenths of which appear only once. Trimming shortened V by 1 base and J by 10 bases, and 14 bases separated the two germline ends. The CDR3 length is 15 residues. Germline loops: CDR1 LGHDT, CDR2 YNNKEL (reference sequence). Sequencing was done on a sample of PBMCs. V gene TRBV3-1 (or the pseudogene TRBV3-2) combines with J gene TRBJ1-6; TRBD1 might be the D (5 bases). This receptor was taken from a woman aged 45-59 years with colorectal cancer. The CDR3 is CASSQAARARSPLHF. DNA for the CDR3: TGTGCCAGCAGCCAAGCCGCCAGGGCTCGATCACCCCTCCACTTT.